In its sample, the clone carrying this T cell receptor (beta chain) was seen a few times. This entry comes from a study of human T cells and chemical hapten exposure. CDR1 is KGHSH, CDR2 LQKENI, per germline. CDR3 length equals 12 residues. Trimming stripped 5 bases from V and 6 bases from J, with 8 bases between. Time point of the sample: patch test 2, 6 weeks after DPC sensitization. Treatment defined: therapeutic diphenylcyclopropenone sensitization with weekly scalp DPC. A single record per CDR3 protein comes from TCRdb applying MiXCR to the RACE reads. The sample includes about 80,000 distinct CDR3 sequences, around 10% seen only once; the top ten take about 1.4%.

The clonotype originates from a young man with alopecia areata. Some clones in this sample may be carry-over from other donors' samples. The specimen was whole blood, collected in connection with sensitization to the hapten diphenylcyclopropenone (DPC). The chain recombines TRBV18 with TRBJ1-5; D ambiguous. CDR3 bases: TGTGCCAGCTCAGGAATCCTTCAGCCCCAGCATTTT. Residues: CASSGILQPQHF.